The clone carrying this T cell receptor beta chain was recorded a few times. Its antigen is currently unknown. The data were obtained in a study of blood T cells in healthy people across ages. General study points: Age advanced and TCR beta diversity per million T cells fell, roughly linearly. Relative to aged donors, long-lived donors carried more naive CD4+ cells and displayed higher diversity.

There are 13 residues in the CDR3. Germline CDR1 SQVTM, CDR2 ANQGSEA. V was shortened by 4 bases and J by 6 bases, with 15 bases between the two germline ends. With a J-beta primer mix and a sample-barcoded 5' primer, a second PCR ran roughly 6 to 11 cycles. TCRdb re-analysed the 5' RACE reads in MiXCR, keeping a single row per CDR3 protein. Of roughly 500,000 distinct CDR3 sequences listed, roughly a quarter were seen once; the top ten hold around a sixth. Every donor gave ten milliliters of peripheral blood. The origin of this receptor is a woman in her sixties or seventies in good health. The chain employs TRBV29-1 and TRBJ1-1; tentatively, D is TRBD1 (6 bases). The sequenced sample consisted of blood. The CDR3 DNA reads as TGCAGCGTTGTGGACGGGGGGCTGTCTGAAGCTTTCTTT. Protein product: CSVVDGGLSEAFF. The full variable domain, its missing parts supplied by reference TRBV29-1 and TRBJ1-1, is SAVISQKPSRDICQRGTSLTIQCQVDSQVTMMFWYRQQPGQSLTLIATANQGSEATYESGFVIDKFPISRPNLTFSTLTVSNMSPEDSSIYLCSVVDGGLSEAFFGQGTRLTVV.